The clone carrying this T cell receptor beta chain was detected only a few times. The entry originates in a study of T-cell reconstitution after alpha-beta-depleted transplantation in children. The library targeted TCRbeta and was prepared with unique molecular identifiers. TCRdb ran MiXCR on the PCR reads and lists one entry per CDR3 protein. In the table there are about 370,000 distinct CDR3 sequences, 20% of which are singletons. The germline gives CDR1 MGHDK, CDR2 SYGVNS. The CDR3 totals 16 residues. V shed 3 bases, J shed 0 bases, and the junction held 5 bases outside the gene matches. The TCR originated in a human donor who donated a stem cell graft to a child with acute myeloid leukemia. The V and J genes are TRBV25-1 and TRBJ2-1; 7 bases are a match to TRBD1. Sequenced here: PBMCs from the stem cell graft donor, sampled from the stem cell graft. DNA of the CDR3: TGTGCCAGCAGTGAGACGACAGGGAGCTCCTACAATGAGCAGTTCTTC. It encodes CASSETTGSSYNEQFF. Drawing the rest from reference TRBV25-1 and TRBJ2-1, the complete variable domain is EADIYQTPRYLVIGTGKKITLECSQTMGHDKMYWYQQDPGMELHLIHYSYGVNSTEKGDLSSESTVSRIRTEHFPLTLESARPSHTSQYLCASSETTGSSYNEQFFGPGTRLTVL.